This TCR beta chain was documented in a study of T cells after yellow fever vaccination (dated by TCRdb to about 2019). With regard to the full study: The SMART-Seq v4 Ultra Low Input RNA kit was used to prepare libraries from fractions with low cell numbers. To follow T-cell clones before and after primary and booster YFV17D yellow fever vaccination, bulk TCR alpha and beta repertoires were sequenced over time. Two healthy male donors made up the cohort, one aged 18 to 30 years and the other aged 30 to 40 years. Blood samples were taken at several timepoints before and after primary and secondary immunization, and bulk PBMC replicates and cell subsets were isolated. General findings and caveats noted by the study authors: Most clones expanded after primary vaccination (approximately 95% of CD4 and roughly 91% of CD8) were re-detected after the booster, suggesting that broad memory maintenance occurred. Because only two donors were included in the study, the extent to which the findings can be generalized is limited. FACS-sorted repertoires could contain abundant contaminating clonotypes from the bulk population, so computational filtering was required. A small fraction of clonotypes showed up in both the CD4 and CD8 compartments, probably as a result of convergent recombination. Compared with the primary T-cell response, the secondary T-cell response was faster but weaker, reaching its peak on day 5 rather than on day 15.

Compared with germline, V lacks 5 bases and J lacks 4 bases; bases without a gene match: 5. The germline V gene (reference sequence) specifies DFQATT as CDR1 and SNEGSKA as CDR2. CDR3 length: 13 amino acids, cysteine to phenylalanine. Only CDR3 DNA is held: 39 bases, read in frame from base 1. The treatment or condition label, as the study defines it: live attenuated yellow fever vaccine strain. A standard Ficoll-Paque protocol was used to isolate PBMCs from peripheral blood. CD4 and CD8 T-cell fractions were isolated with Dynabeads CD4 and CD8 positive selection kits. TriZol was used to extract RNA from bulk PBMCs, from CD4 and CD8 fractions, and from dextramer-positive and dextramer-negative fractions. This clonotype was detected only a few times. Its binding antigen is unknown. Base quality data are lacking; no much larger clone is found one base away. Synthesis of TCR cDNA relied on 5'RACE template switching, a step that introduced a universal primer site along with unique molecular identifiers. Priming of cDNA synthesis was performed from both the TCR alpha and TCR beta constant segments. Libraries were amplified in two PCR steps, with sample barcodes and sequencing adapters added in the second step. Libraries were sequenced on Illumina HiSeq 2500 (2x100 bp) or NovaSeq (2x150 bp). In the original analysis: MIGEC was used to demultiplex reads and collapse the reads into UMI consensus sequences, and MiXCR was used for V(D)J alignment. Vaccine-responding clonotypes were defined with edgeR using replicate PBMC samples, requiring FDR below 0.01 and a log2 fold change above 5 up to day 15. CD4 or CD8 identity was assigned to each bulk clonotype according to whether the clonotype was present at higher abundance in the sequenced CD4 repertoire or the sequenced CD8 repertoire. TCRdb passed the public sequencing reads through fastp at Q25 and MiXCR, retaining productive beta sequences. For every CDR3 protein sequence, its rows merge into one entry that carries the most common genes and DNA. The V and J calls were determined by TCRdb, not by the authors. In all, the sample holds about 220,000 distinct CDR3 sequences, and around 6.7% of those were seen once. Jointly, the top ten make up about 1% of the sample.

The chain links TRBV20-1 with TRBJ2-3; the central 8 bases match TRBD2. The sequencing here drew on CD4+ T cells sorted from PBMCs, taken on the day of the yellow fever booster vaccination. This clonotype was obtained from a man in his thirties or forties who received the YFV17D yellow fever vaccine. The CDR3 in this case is CSAPSGLADTQYF. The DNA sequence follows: TGCAGTGCTCCTAGCGGGCTGGCAGATACGCAGTATTTT.